The rows below give T cell receptor beta chains drawn from one sample of a study of response to subunit inactivated influenza vaccine. Each CDR3 protein is one row after TCRdb ran MiXCR on the RT-PCR reads. This table has about 570,000 distinct CDR3 sequences, around 11% appearing once. These sequences were also reported in another study, on T cells expressing NK-cell markers.

Sequencing used PBMCs from blood, obtained on the day of vaccination. Receptor source: a man over 45 who received an inactivated influenza vaccine. CDR3s include the opening cysteine and the closing phenylalanine or tryptophan. The order of the fields is V gene, clone size, D gene, CDR3 length, J gene, CDR3 protein, CDR3 DNA. A D gene is named only where the DNA matches it firmly. Not all rows give a size; the values are once, few, many and, for expanded clones, a class.

V gene: TRBV9; clone size: once; D gene: NA; CDR3 length: 14; J gene: TRBJ2-1; CDR3 protein: CASSPPGGKKEQFF; CDR3 DNA: TGTGCCAGCAGCCCCCCGGGGGGCAAGAAGGAGCAGTTCTTC
V gene: TRBV18; clone size: NA; D gene: TRBD1; CDR3 length: 16; J gene: TRBJ1-2; CDR3 protein: CASSPPGQASNYGYTF; CDR3 DNA: TGTGCCAGCTCACCACCAGGACAGGCATCTAACTATGGCTACACCTTC
V gene: TRBV5-1; clone size: NA; D gene: NA; CDR3 length: 13; J gene: TRBJ2-7; CDR3 protein: CASSLDGAYEQYF; CDR3 DNA: TGCGCCAGCAGCCTTGACGGGGCCTACGAGCAGTACTTC
V gene: TRBV5-6; clone size: few; D gene: NA; CDR3 length: 12; J gene: TRBJ1-5; CDR3 protein: CASSSYSQPQHF; CDR3 DNA: TGTGCCAGCAGCTCCTATAGTCAGCCCCAGCATTTT
V gene: TRBV7-2; clone size: few; D gene: TRBD2; CDR3 length: 15; J gene: TRBJ2-5; CDR3 protein: CASSLVSGRRETQYF; CDR3 DNA: TGTGCCAGCAGCTTAGTAAGCGGGAGAAGGGAGACCCAGTACTTC
V gene: TRBV28; clone size: many; D gene: TRBD1; CDR3 length: 15; J gene: TRBJ2-5; CDR3 protein: CASSLIGRGQETQYF; CDR3 DNA: TGTGCCAGCAGTTTAATCGGCAGGGGGCAAGAGACCCAGTACTTC
V gene: TRBV9; clone size: few; D gene: TRBD2; CDR3 length: 16; J gene: TRBJ2-3; CDR3 protein: CASSVRAGGVTDTQYF; CDR3 DNA: TGTGCCAGCAGCGTCCGGGCGGGGGGCGTGACAGATACGCAGTATTTT
V gene: TRBV28; clone size: few; D gene: NA; CDR3 length: 16; J gene: TRBJ2-1; CDR3 protein: CASSLTRGSSYNEQFF; CDR3 DNA: TGTGCCAGCAGTTTAACGAGGGGTAGCTCCTACAATGAGCAGTTCTTC
V gene: TRBV5-1; clone size: many; D gene: TRBD1; CDR3 length: 15; J gene: TRBJ2-1; CDR3 protein: CASSLDGTEYNEQFF; CDR3 DNA: TGCGCCAGCAGCTTGGACGGGACAGAGTACAATGAGCAGTTCTTC
V gene: TRBV7-7; clone size: few; D gene: NA; CDR3 length: 14; J gene: TRBJ2-2; CDR3 protein: CASSLAFNTGELFF; CDR3 DNA: TGTGCTAGCAGCTTAGCCTTTAATACCGGGGAGCTGTTTTTT
V gene: TRBV12-3/TRBV12-4; clone size: few; D gene: NA; CDR3 length: 11; J gene: TRBJ1-5; CDR3 protein: CASTRRKPQHF; CDR3 DNA: TGTGCCAGCACTAGGAGGAAGCCCCAGCATTTT
V gene: TRBV10-3; clone size: few; D gene: NA; CDR3 length: 15; J gene: TRBJ2-7; CDR3 protein: CAISESSQPAYEQYF; CDR3 DNA: TGTGCCATCAGTGAGTCGAGCCAGCCGGCCTACGAGCAGTACTTC
V gene: TRBV28; clone size: few; D gene: NA; CDR3 length: 12; J gene: TRBJ2-7; CDR3 protein: CASSSSPGAEYF; CDR3 DNA: TGTGCCAGCAGCTCATCTCCGGGGGCAGAGTACTTC
V gene: TRBV2; clone size: few; D gene: NA; CDR3 length: 14; J gene: TRBJ2-1; CDR3 protein: CASKLGRSLTPPFF; CDR3 DNA: TGTGCCAGCAAGTTGGGTCGCTCGCTAACTCCCCCGTTCTTC
V gene: TRBV18; clone size: NA; D gene: NA; CDR3 length: 14; J gene: TRBJ2-3; CDR3 protein: CASSPPTHTDTQYF; CDR3 DNA: TGTGCCAGCTCACCACCAACACACACAGATACGCAGTATTTT
V gene: TRBV5-1; clone size: NA; D gene: NA; CDR3 length: 14; J gene: TRBJ1-1; CDR3 protein: CASSYQSRNTEAFF; CDR3 DNA: TGCGCCAGCAGCTACCAGAGTCGGAACACTGAAGCTTTCTTT
V gene: TRBV9; clone size: few; D gene: NA; CDR3 length: 16; J gene: TRBJ2-2; CDR3 protein: CASSVDQRPNTGELFF; CDR3 DNA: TGTGCCAGCAGCGTAGATCAGCGCCCGAACACCGGGGAGCTGTTTTTT